This TCR beta chain was obtained from a study of early T cells in non-severe SARS-CoV-2 infection. For the study at large: Chains were unpaired, as sequencing was done on bulk RNA from unsorted whole blood.

This CDR3 is 16 amino acids long. Trimming removed 0 bases from V and 2 bases from J; junction bases left unmatched: 1. CDR1 MNHEY and CDR2 SVGAGI come from the germline V gene. Findings of the study overall: Sequences matched to VDJdb favored anti-spike CD8 responses, while private and CD4 specificities were missed.

Attachment of unique molecular identifiers to individual cDNA molecules was performed. Each CDR3 protein is one row after TCRdb ran MiXCR on the 5' RACE reads. The sample includes tens of thousands of distinct CDR3 sequences, roughly 15% of them seen just once. This clonotype was observed a few times. Its antigen is as yet unknown. The gene calls are TRBV6-5 and TRBJ2-5, with 12 bases fitting TRBD2. Sample: whole blood, taken at baseline. This TCR came from an adult who was a healthcare worker with PCR-confirmed SARS-CoV-2 infection or an uninfected control (not recorded which). In DNA, the CDR3 is TGTGCCAGCAGTTACTCCGGGACTAGCGGGCAAGAGACCCAGTACTTC. This gives the protein CASSYSGTSGQETQYF.